These 9 T cell receptor beta chains were all obtained from the same sample, sequenced in a study of shared clonotypes between healthy human individuals. Assay: immunoSEQ multiplex PCR; the TCRdb copy retains only in-frame clones and omits some. The table has 730,000 or so clones, more than 70% seen once; the top ten hold less than 2%. The material sequenced was memory CD4+ T cells sorted from blood. Subset reported: CD45RA-negative fraction. The receptors shown here come from a woman aged 30 to 39 in good health.

The rearrangement joins TRBV29-1 to TRBJ1-1; TRBD1 matches at 8 bases. This CDR3 is 14 amino acids long. V dropped 6 bases and J dropped 1; count of bases not matched to a gene: 7. In germline, CDR1 is SQVTM, CDR2 ANQGSEA. This CDR3 is CSVTGGRGNTEAFF. In DNA form, the CDR3 reads TGCAGCGTCACAGGGGGTAGAGGGAACACTGAAGCTTTCTTT.

The V and J genes are TRBV5-1 and TRBJ2-3, with 8 positions matching TRBD2. Germline lookup yields CDR1 SGHRS and CDR2 YFSETQ. The CDR3 totals 16 residues. J gave up 5 bases and V 0 bases, and 8 bases lay outside the gene matches. CDR3 coding DNA: TGCGCCAGCAGCTTGGACTCATCGGGAGGGATAGATACGCAGTATTTT. It is translated as CASSLDSSGGIDTQYF.

The chain combines TRBV28 with TRBJ1-2, with 7 bases aligning to TRBD1. The germline gives CDR1 MDHEN, CDR2 SYDVKM. The V segment lost 4 bases and the J segment 4 bases; nucleotides outside the gene matches: 12. This CDR3 contains 16 residues. The CDR3 protein is CASSSTGAGSGYGYTF. DNA of the CDR3: TGTGCCAGCAGTTCTACAGGGGCGGGGAGTGGCTATGGCTACACCTTC.

This chain links TRBV7-8 with TRBJ2-7; 7 bases match TRBD2. The CDR3 sequence is 15 residues long. Looked up from germline, CDR1 is SGHVS and CDR2 is FQNEAQ. Losses at the gene ends were 5 bases for V and 5 bases for J; bases not matched to a gene: 12. The CDR3 reads CASSHSQGGGHEQYF. As DNA, the CDR3 is TGTGCCAGCAGCCACAGTCAGGGCGGGGGTCACGAGCAGTACTTC.

The chain has TRBV6-1 and TRBJ2-1; TRBD2 agrees at 13 bases. The J segment lost 8 bases and the V segment lost 4 bases, leaving 5 bases of the junction unmatched. Germline V gives CDR1 MNHNS, CDR2 SASEGT. The CDR3 has 15 amino acids. The CDR3, as DNA: TGTGCCAGCAGTGGCGGGACTAGCGGGAAGTATGAGCAGTTCTTC. Translating it yields CASSGGTSGKYEQFF.

The chain joins TRBV5-6 to TRBJ1-4; maybe TRBD1 (6 bases). Per germline, CDR1 SGHDT and CDR2 YYEEEE. CDR3 length equals 17 residues. The V end was cut by 3 bases, the J end by 8 bases, with 23 bases between. CDR3 in amino acids: CASSSVGAAMRGEKLFF. Here the CDR3 DNA reads TGTGCCAGCAGCTCGGTCGGGGCTGCTATGAGGGGGGAAAAACTGTTTTTT.

This clone was counted a few times. The chain recombines TRBV25-1 with TRBJ2-2; 8 bases are shared with TRBD1. The germline V gene encodes CDR1 MGHDK and CDR2 SYGVNS. This CDR3 has 14 residues. V trimming: 6 bases; J trimming: 4 bases; junction bases outside the gene matches: 4. CDR3 coding DNA: TGTGCCAGCAGGGACAGGGCCACCACCGGGGAGCTGTTTTTT. It translates to CASRDRATTGELFF.

Turning to this clone: This likely reflects a read error, since a far larger clone is one base away. The V and J genes are TRBV5-1 and TRBJ1-3, with 9 nucleotides matching TRBD1. This CDR3 comprises 16 residues. Germline V gene data show CDR1 as SGHRS and CDR2 as YFSETQ. The CDR3 is CVSSSWDRVSGNTIYF. CDR3 bases: TGCGTCAGCAGCTCGTGGGACAGGGTCTCTGGAAACACCATATATTTT.

V gene TRBV9 combines with J gene TRBJ2-1; D is possibly TRBD1 (6 bases). CDR1 is SGDLS, CDR2 YYNGEE, per germline. Deletions cut 4 bases from V and 5 bases from J, with 22 bases between. The CDR3 spans 17 residues. CDR3 sequence reads: CASSSTVRGPRNNEQFF. The CDR3 nucleotides are TGTGCCAGCAGCTCAACGGTCAGGGGTCCTAGGAACAATGAGCAGTTCTTC.